This record looks at one TCR beta chain sequence and its context. The target antigen is unknown. The sample is drawn from a study of T cells expressing NK-cell markers. Study-level background: In the group of eight sequenced donors, seven were HCMV-seropositive and one was seronegative. Study-wide results and caveats: In a handful of donors, dominant clonotypes made up about 28.3-65% of CD3+CD56-NKG2C+ cells.

It was by 5'RACE template switching with UMIs that TCR beta cDNA was made. Using the 5' RACE reads, TCRdb records one entry per CDR3 protein without DNA. The sample has 500,000 to 700,000 distinct CDR3 sequences; the top ten hold around 3.3%. The TCR sequence derives from a man between 18 and 35 years old in good health. The specimen sequenced was blood T cells: a sorted CD56 or NKG2C T cell subset, CD4+ or CD8+ T cells, or bulk PBMC T cells (not recorded which).

Here the CDR3 reads CASSSPDGHSADTQYF. V is TRBV19 and J is TRBJ2-3; TCRdb picks TRBD2, but there is no DNA to check that call. This CDR3 has 16 residues. Germline CDR1 and CDR2: LNHDA and SQIVND (reference sequence).